This T cell receptor (beta chain) was observed in a study of vaccination and CD4 T cells after COVID-19. Study summary: The cells were exposed to overlapping spike peptides originating from SARS-CoV-2, HCoV-NL63, HCoV-OC43 and HCoV-229E for stimulation.

Treatment described: roughly 10-day PBMC culture with coronavirus spike peptide pools or control peptides (ViraFEST assay). Investigators obtained the unexposed donor's CD4+ T cells before the COVID-19 pandemic (2011-2018). Alongside around 10 IU/ml IL-2 and 7.5 to 10 ug/ml peptide pools, PBMCs were cultured at 1.5 million to 2.5 million per well. Unexposed donors' CD4+ T cells were tested against SARS-CoV-2 S/N and four cold-coronavirus spikes when cell numbers allowed. V shed 5 bases and J shed 4 bases, with 20 bases lying between them. The CDR3 loop spans 16 amino acids. Germline CDR1 reads SGHVS; CDR2 reads FNYEAQ. Study conclusions and caveats: When vaccine-specific clones from convalescent patients were examined, 304 of 307 were spike mono-reactive.

This clonotype has only a few counts. The antigen is unknown. CD4+ T cells that had been cultured provided DNA sequenced with the Oncomine TCR Beta short-read assay. Using its own MiXCR run on the PCR reads, TCRdb lists one record per CDR3 protein. The table has a few thousand distinct CDR3 sequences, around 40% seen once. Sequenced: CD4+ T cells from blood, cultured in vitro. The origin of this receptor is a human donor in good health. The genes are TRBV7-6 and TRBJ1-2; possibly TRBD1 for D (5 bases). CDR3 loop: CASSPGEWPGGYGYTF. CDR3 coding DNA: TGTGCCAGCAGCCCTGGGGAGTGGCCGGGGGGCTATGGCTACACCTTC.